Below, 28 T cell receptor beta chains from the same sample are listed, as sequenced in a study of blood T cell repertoires in COVID-19. The repertoire was sequenced with immunoSEQ multiplex PCR; TCRdb's copy has only in-frame clones and lacks some. The sample carries fewer than 450,000 clones, about 90% recorded once. The sample was PBMCs or T cells enriched from blood (not recorded which). These receptors all stem from a man between 18 and 35 years old who had recovered from COVID-19.

The chain employs TRBV5-4 and TRBJ1-4; maybe TRBD1 (6 bases). The V end was cut by 4 bases, the J end by 4 bases, with 14 bases between. The germline V gene has CDR1 SGHNT and CDR2 YYREEE (reference sequence). The CDR3 is made up of 15 amino acids. The CDR3 bases are TGTGCCAGCAGCAGGAAGGGACACAATAATGAAAAACTGTTTTTT. It yields the protein CASSRKGHNNEKLFF.

The chain recombines TRBV5-1 with TRBJ2-2, with D perhaps TRBD2 (5 bases). Germline CDR1 is SGHRS and CDR2 is YFSETQ. The CDR3 is 14 residues long. Trimming stripped 6 bases from V and 0 bases from J, with 9 bases between. The CDR3 DNA reads TGCGCCAGCATTGGGAGCCCGAACACCGGGGAGCTGTTTTTT. It codes for CASIGSPNTGELFF. Based on the CDR3 plus reference TRBV5-1 and TRBJ2-2, the full variable domain is KAGVTQTPRYLIKTRGQQVTLSCSPISGHRSVSWYQQTPGQGLQFLFEYFSETQRNKGNFPGRFSGRQFSNSRSEMNVSTLELGDSALYLCASIGSPNTGELFFGEGSRLTVL.

The rearrangement uses TRBV29-1 and TRBJ2-5; a weak D match, TRBD2 (6 bases). Germline CDR1 is SQVTM and CDR2 is ANQGSEA. The CDR3 contains 11 residues. Trimming removed 7 bases at V and 7 bases at J, with 13 bases between. Here the CDR3 DNA reads TGCAGCGCCGAGGAGGGTTGGACCCAGTACTTC. Protein product: CSAEEGWTQYF. The whole variable domain, filled in from reference TRBV29-1 and TRBJ2-5, reads SAVISQKPSRDICQRGTSLTIQCQVDSQVTMMFWYRQQPGQSLTLIATANQGSEATYESGFVIDKFPISRPNLTFSTLTVSNMSPEDSSIYLCSAEEGWTQYFGPGTRLLVL.

The V gene is TRBV3-1 (or the pseudogene TRBV3-2), the J gene TRBJ1-3; the match to TRBD1 covers 8 bases. There are 17 residues in the CDR3. V shed 4 bases and J 0 bases; nucleotides not matched to a gene: 8. Germline V gene sequence: CDR1 LGHDT, CDR2 YNNKEL (reference sequence). CDR3 in amino acids: CASSPRDRSYSGNTIYF. The CDR3 DNA sequence: TGTGCCAGCAGCCCAAGGGACAGGTCGTACTCTGGAAACACCATATATTTT.

This clone has only one observation. Different DNA sequences within this sample yield the same CDR3. This chain uses TRBV29-1 with TRBJ2-3, with TRBD2 matching over 13 bases. CDR3 length: 14 amino acids. The germline V gene has CDR1 SQVTM and CDR2 ANQGSEA. V shed 4 bases, J shed 4 bases, and the junction held 2 bases outside the gene matches. The CDR3 loop is CSVGTSGSADTQYF. The CDR3 coding sequence is TGCAGCGTTGGGACTAGCGGGAGTGCAGATACGCAGTATTTT.

The chain employs TRBV7-8 and TRBJ1-5; no firm D call. CDR1 and CDR2 from the germline V gene are SGHVS and FQNEAQ. Trimming left V 1 base short and J 0 bases short, with 10 bases between. CDR3 length: 16 residues. CDR3 sequence (DNA): TGTGCCAGCAGCTTAGGGGCAGGCAATAGCAATCAGCCCCAGCATTTT. This gives the protein CASSLGAGNSNQPQHF.

The V call is TRBV19, the J call TRBJ1-3, with TRBD1 as a possible D gene (6 bases). This CDR3 is 17 amino acids long. In germline, CDR1 is LNHDA, CDR2 SQIVND (reference sequence). Trimming removed 7 bases from V and 0 bases from J, with 19 bases in between. CDR3 in amino acids: CASTLPGQTSSGNTIYF. The CDR3 nucleotides are TGTGCCAGTACCCTACCGGGACAAACGAGCTCTGGAAACACCATATATTTT.

This clone was found once. The chain recombines TRBV6-4 with TRBJ1-6, with D possibly matching TRBD1 (6 bases). The CDR3 is made up of 14 amino acids. The germline CDR1 and CDR2 sequences are MRHNA and SNTAGT. V was trimmed by 6 bases and J by 6 bases, leaving 12 bases between them. The CDR3 sequence is CASRSGGANSPLHF. The CDR3 DNA is TGTGCCAGCAGGTCTGGGGGGGCTAATTCACCCCTCCACTTT.

V gene TRBV3-1 (or the pseudogene TRBV3-2) combines with J gene TRBJ2-3; TRBD2 matches 9 bases. The CDR3 contains 15 residues. V lost 4 bases and J lost 5; bases outside the gene matches: 7. Germline lookup yields CDR1 LGHDT and CDR2 YNNKEL (reference sequence). The CDR3 DNA follows: TGTGCCAGCAGCCCCGCAGCGGGAGGCGGAGATACGCAGTATTTT. It codes for CASSPAAGGGDTQYF.

The genes are TRBV7-9 and TRBJ2-5; no reliable D call. This CDR3 contains 17 residues. V dropped 0 bases and J dropped 2 bases, with 16 bases sitting between them. Germline V lookup: CDR1 SEHNR, CDR2 FQNEAQ (reference sequence). CDR3 region: CASSLAETLTPQETQYF. The CDR3 bases are TGTGCCAGCAGCTTAGCGGAGACCCTTACCCCACAAGAGACCCAGTACTTC.

A single count supports this clone. The J gene is TRBJ1-2, the V gene TRBV7-3, with D tentatively TRBD1 (6 bases). Trimming stripped 2 bases from V and 5 bases from J, with 15 bases between. The germline gives CDR1 SGHTA, CDR2 FQGTGA. The CDR3 runs 15 residues. CDR3: CASSLGRGSRYGYTF. CDR3 nucleotide sequence: TGTGCCAGCAGCTTAGGCAGGGGAAGTAGATATGGCTACACCTTC. The variable domain in full, with the rest retrieved from reference TRBV7-3 and TRBJ1-2, is GAGVSQTPSNKVTEKGKYVELRCDPISGHTALYWYRQSLGQGPEFLIYFQGTGAADDSGLPNDRFFAVRPEGSVSTLKIQRTERGDSAVYLCASSLGRGSRYGYTFGSGTRLTVV.

The rearrangement links TRBV5-6 to TRBJ2-1; perhaps TRBD2 as D (6 bases). The ends were cut back, 2 bases at V and 4 bases at J, with 16 bases in the middle. The CDR3 is 16 amino acids. Germline values: CDR1 SGHDT, CDR2 YYEEEE. DNA for the CDR3: TGTGCCAGCAGCTTTTCCGGACTAAGCCTTTACAATGAGCAGTTCTTC. Translating it yields CASSFSGLSLYNEQFF.

V usage is TRBV19 and J usage is TRBJ1-2; 8 bases map to TRBD1. The CDR3 runs to 15 residues. Looked up from germline, CDR1 is LNHDA and CDR2 is SQIVND (reference sequence). Trimming removed 3 bases from V and 4 bases from J; junction bases left unmatched: 7. In DNA, the CDR3 is TGTGCCAGTAGTATCTCGCGGACAGGGTTCTATGGCTACACCTTC. It codes for CASSISRTGFYGYTF.

This clone was detected only once. The rearrangement joins TRBV19 to TRBJ2-5; no clear D. This CDR3 has 16 amino acids. The ends were cut back, 6 bases at V and 0 bases at J, with 17 bases in the middle. CDR1 LNHDA and CDR2 SQIVND come from the germline V gene (reference sequence). The CDR3 region has the DNA TGTGCCAGTAGCCAATCTAGGCTCTTTAACCAAGAGACCCAGTACTTC. Amino acids: CASSQSRLFNQETQYF. The full variable domain, rest sourced from reference TRBV19 and TRBJ2-5, is DGGITQSPKYLFRKEGQNVTLSCEQNLNHDAMYWYRQDPGQGLRLIYYSQIVNDFQKGDIAEGYSVSREKKESFPLTVTSAQKNPTAFYLCASSQSRLFNQETQYFGPGTRLLVL.

This clone was recorded once. The genes are TRBV24-1 and TRBJ2-1; possibly TRBD1 for D (7 bases). Germline lookup yields CDR1 KGHDR and CDR2 SFDVKD. V was cut by 5 bases and J by 6 bases, with 25 bases left in between. This CDR3 contains 18 residues. CDR3 DNA sequence: TGTGCCACCAGTGGGCGGGAAATTAACAGGGGTCAAAGCAATGAGCAGTTCTTC. Protein sequence: CATSGREINRGQSNEQFF.

V usage is TRBV19 and J usage is TRBJ1-3, with D hard to call. V was clipped by 5 bases and J by 0 bases, with 8 bases between them. CDR1 is LNHDA and CDR2 is SQIVND in the germline V gene (reference sequence). The CDR3 contains 14 residues. The CDR3 reads CASSGGSSGNTIYF. The DNA of the CDR3 is TGTGCCAGTAGTGGAGGGAGCTCTGGAAACACCATATATTTT.

Of note for this clone: Other DNA sequences in the same sample also yield this CDR3. The chain carries TRBV7-8 and TRBJ2-7; 8 nucleotides match TRBD1. This CDR3 spans 13 amino acids. Germline trimming cut 5 bases from V and 1 base from J; bases unmatched to any gene: 1. Germline CDR1 reads SGHVS; CDR2 reads FQNEAQ. CDR3 residues: CASSRTGSYEQYF. CDR3 coding DNA: TGTGCCAGCAGCCGGACAGGGTCCTACGAGCAGTACTTC.

In DNA form, the CDR3 reads TGTGCCAGCAGGGGACAGGGGGCCGCCTACAATGAGCAGTTCTTC. Its translation is CASRGQGAAYNEQFF. This chain joins TRBV9 and TRBJ2-1; TRBD1 matches at 12 bases. This CDR3 is 15 amino acids long. J was trimmed by 2 bases and V by 5 bases; bases with no gene match: 2. Germline V gene data show CDR1 as SGDLS and CDR2 as YYNGEE.

This chain joins TRBV19 and TRBJ2-6; perhaps TRBD2 as D (7 bases). The ends were cut back, 3 bases at V and 0 bases at J, with 15 bases in the middle. Germline loops: CDR1 LNHDA, CDR2 SQIVND (reference sequence). The CDR3 extends over 18 amino acids. The CDR3 DNA reads as TGTGCCAGTAGTATGGGGGGGCCGTATTACTCTGGGGCCAACGTCCTGACTTTC. It yields the protein CASSMGGPYYSGANVLTF.

V gene TRBV7-3 combines with J gene TRBJ2-2; 7 bases are shared with TRBD1. With 5 bases clipped from V and 7 bases from J, the junction kept 4 bases outside the gene matches. Germline V gene lookup returns CDR1 SGHTA and CDR2 FQGTGA. The CDR3 has 13 amino acids. Here the CDR3 DNA reads TGTGCCAGCAGCGAACAGGGGAACGGGGAGCTGTTTTTT. It is translated as CASSEQGNGELFF.

This clone was seen a handful of times. This chain uses TRBV7-8 with TRBJ2-2; 7 bases fit TRBD2. Germline lookup yields CDR1 SGHVS and CDR2 FQNEAQ. The junction had 6 bases not matched to a gene; V was cut back by 8 bases and J by 3 bases. CDR3 length: 14 amino acids. This CDR3 is CASSGLADTGELFF. CDR3 bases: TGTGCCAGCTCAGGGCTAGCGGACACCGGGGAGCTGTTTTTT.

The chain employs TRBV2 and TRBJ1-6; no definite D call. Germline CDR1 and CDR2: SNHLY and FYNNEI. The CDR3 runs to 14 residues. V gave up 8 bases and J gave up 0 bases, with 8 bases separating them. CDR3 nucleotide sequence: TGTGCCAGCGGGAGTTACTCCTATAATTCACCCCTCCACTTT. As protein: CASGSYSYNSPLHF.

This chain connects TRBV3-1 (or the pseudogene TRBV3-2) to TRBJ1-3, with a possible D match to TRBD1 (5 bases). V was pared by 4 bases and J by 0 bases, with 10 bases between. This CDR3 region has 15 residues. Germline loops: CDR1 LGHDT, CDR2 YNNKEL (reference sequence). As DNA, the CDR3 is TGTGCCAGCAGCCCCACAGGCCTCTCTGGAAACACCATATATTTT. Translation: CASSPTGLSGNTIYF.

V and J are TRBV13 and TRBJ2-5; TRBD2 aligns across 11 bases. The germline V gene encodes CDR1 PRHDT and CDR2 FYEKMQ (reference sequence). V shed 3 bases and J 2 bases; nucleotides not matched to a gene: 8. This CDR3 region has 17 residues. CDR3 DNA: TGTGCCAGCAGCTTGGGTCTAGCGGGAGGAAAACAAGAGACCCAGTACTTC. The encoded protein is CASSLGLAGGKQETQYF.

The rearrangement joins TRBV19 to TRBJ2-7; 7 bases agree with TRBD1. The CDR3 has 11 residues. The germline CDR1 and CDR2 sequences are LNHDA and SQIVND (reference sequence). V shed 11 bases, J shed 6 bases, and the junction held 7 bases outside the gene matches. In DNA, the CDR3 is TGTGCCCGGAACAGGGGCTCCGAGCAGTACTTC. It codes for CARNRGSEQYF.

The chain is built from TRBV9 and TRBJ1-1; D is undetermined. The CDR3 sequence is 12 residues long. The germline V gene has CDR1 SGDLS and CDR2 YYNGEE. Deletions cut 0 bases from V and 3 bases from J, with 3 bases between. CDR3 coding DNA: TGTGCCAGCAGCGTAGTCGACACTGAAGCTTTCTTT. Encoded protein: CASSVVDTEAFF. Full variable domain (outside the CDR3, taken from reference TRBV9 and TRBJ1-1): DSGVTQTPKHLITATGQRVTLRCSPRSGDLSVYWYQQSLDQGLQFLIQYYNGEERAKGNILERFSAQQFPDLHSELNLSSLELGDSALYFCASSVVDTEAFFGQGTRLTVV.

The J gene is TRBJ2-7, the V gene TRBV19, with TRBD2 matching 10 bases. The CDR3 is made up of 14 amino acids. The germline V gene encodes CDR1 LNHDA and CDR2 SQIVND (reference sequence). J was trimmed by 9 bases and V by 3 bases; bases with no gene match: 8. CDR3 in DNA: TGTGCCAGTAGTATCCCCGGACTAGCGGCAATGCAGTACTTC. Residues: CASSIPGLAAMQYF.

This clone was counted a single time. The chain joins TRBV10-2 to TRBJ2-7, with 10 bases aligning to TRBD1. Trimming removed 7 bases from V and 6 bases from J; junction bases left unmatched: 9. This CDR3 region has 14 residues. Per the germline V gene, CDR1 is WSHSY and CDR2 is SAAADI. This chain's CDR3 is CASKSPGQGPEQYF. The CDR3 DNA reads as TGCGCCAGCAAATCCCCGGGACAGGGGCCCGAGCAGTACTTC.